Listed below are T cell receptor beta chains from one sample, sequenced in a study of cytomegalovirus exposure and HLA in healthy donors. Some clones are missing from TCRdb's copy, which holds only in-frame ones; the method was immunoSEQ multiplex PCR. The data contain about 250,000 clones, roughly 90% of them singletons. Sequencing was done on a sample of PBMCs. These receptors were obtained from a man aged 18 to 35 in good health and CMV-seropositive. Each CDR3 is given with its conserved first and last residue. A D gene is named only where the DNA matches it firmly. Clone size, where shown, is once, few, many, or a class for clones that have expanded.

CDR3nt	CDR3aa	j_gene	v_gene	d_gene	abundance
TGTGCCAGCAGCTTAGAGGGCCGCTACAATGAGCAGTTCTTC	CASSLEGRYNEQFF	TRBJ2-1	TRBV7-8	-	-
TGTGCCAGCAGCAGAGGCGACACCTACGAGCAGTACTTC	CASSRGDTYEQYF	TRBJ2-7	TRBV28	-	-
TGTGCCAGCAGTGAGGGGGGACAGGGCACCCTATCTGGCTACACCTTC	CASSEGGQGTLSGYTF	TRBJ1-2	TRBV6-1	TRBD1	once
TGCAGTGCTCTGGGGGAAAAACTGTTTTTT	CSALGEKLFF	TRBJ1-4	TRBV20-1	-	-
TGTGCCAGCAGCTTGGGACTACGTCTGATCTTC	CASSLGLRLIF	TRBJ2-1	TRBV5-6	-	-
TGTGCCAGCAGTTACTCCCACGGGGGCGGCTATGGCTACACCTTC	CASSYSHGGGYGYTF	TRBJ1-2	TRBV6-5	-	-
TGTGCCAGTAGTATAAACCGGGACAGGGGCACTGAAGCTTTCTTT	CASSINRDRGTEAFF	TRBJ1-1	TRBV19	TRBD1	-
TGTGCCAGCAGCCTCCCCGGGGCTTTAGAAAAACTGTTTTTT	CASSLPGALEKLFF	TRBJ1-4	TRBV5-4	-	-
TGTGCCAGCAGCCAAGATCCTCGCGGGAGTTCGGACGAGCAGTACTTC	CASSQDPRGSSDEQYF	TRBJ2-7	TRBV4-2	TRBD2	-
TGTGCCAGCAGTCTCGGGACTTCCCTCTACAATGAGCAGTTCTTC	CASSLGTSLYNEQFF	TRBJ2-1	TRBV6-6	-	-